This T cell receptor beta chain was profiled in a study of blood T cells in healthy people across ages. Whole-study findings and limits: Diversity of TCR beta correlated strongly with naive T cell percentage. It was not possible, with unsorted PBMCs, to conclusively compare naive and antigen-experienced cells. Long-lived and aged donors differed, with more naive CD4+ cells and higher diversity in the long-lived.

With respect to this clonotype: Its specificity is not known.

Between the trimmed V and J ends, which lost 5 bases and 11 bases, there was a span of 18 bases. Germline V CDR1 and CDR2: PRHDT, FYEKMQ (reference sequence). The CDR3 totals 13 residues. A second PCR of 7 to 11 cycles used a sample-barcoded 5' primer and a J-beta primer mix. The template-switch adaptor was a 5' adaptor with 12 random nucleotides. It tagged each cDNA molecule. TCRdb itself ran the 5' RACE reads through MiXCR, one entry per CDR3 protein. The table shows around 1,600,000 distinct CDR3 sequences, with approximately 43% occurring only once. V is TRBV13 and J is TRBJ2-5; unclear D gene. Material for sequencing was blood. This sequence was found in a woman aged 18-35 years in good health. CDR3 amino acids: CASSPTHINEQYF. The CDR3 bases are TGTGCCAGCAGCCCAACCCATATCAATGAGCAGTACTTC.